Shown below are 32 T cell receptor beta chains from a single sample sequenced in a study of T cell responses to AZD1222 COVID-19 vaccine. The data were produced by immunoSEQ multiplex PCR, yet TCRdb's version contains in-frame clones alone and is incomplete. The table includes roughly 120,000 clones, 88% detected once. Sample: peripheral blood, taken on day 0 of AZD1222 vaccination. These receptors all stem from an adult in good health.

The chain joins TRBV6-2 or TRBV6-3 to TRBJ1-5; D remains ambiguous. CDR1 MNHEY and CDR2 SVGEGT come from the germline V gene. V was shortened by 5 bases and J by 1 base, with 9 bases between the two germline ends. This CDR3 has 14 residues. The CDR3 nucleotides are TGTGCCAGCAGTATAGGGTGGAGCAATCAGCCCCAGCATTTT. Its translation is CASSIGWSNQPQHF.

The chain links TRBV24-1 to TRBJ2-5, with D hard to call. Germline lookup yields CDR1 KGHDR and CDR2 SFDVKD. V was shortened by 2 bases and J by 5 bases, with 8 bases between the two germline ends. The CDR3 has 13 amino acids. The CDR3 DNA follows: TGTGCCACCAGTGATTCTGCGCGGGAGACCCAGTACTTC. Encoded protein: CATSDSARETQYF.

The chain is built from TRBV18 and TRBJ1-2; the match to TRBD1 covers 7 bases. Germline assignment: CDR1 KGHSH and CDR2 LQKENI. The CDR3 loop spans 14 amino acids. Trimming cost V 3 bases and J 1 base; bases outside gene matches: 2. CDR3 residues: CASSPRDSNYGYTF. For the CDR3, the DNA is TGTGCCAGCTCACCTAGGGACAGTAACTATGGCTACACCTTC.

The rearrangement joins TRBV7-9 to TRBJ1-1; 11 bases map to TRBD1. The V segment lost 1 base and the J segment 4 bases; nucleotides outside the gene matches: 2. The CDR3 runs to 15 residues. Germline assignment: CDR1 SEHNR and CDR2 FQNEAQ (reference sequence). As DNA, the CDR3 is TGTGCCAGCAGCTTAGGGGGGACAGGGGGCACTGAAGCTTTCTTT. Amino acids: CASSLGGTGGTEAFF.

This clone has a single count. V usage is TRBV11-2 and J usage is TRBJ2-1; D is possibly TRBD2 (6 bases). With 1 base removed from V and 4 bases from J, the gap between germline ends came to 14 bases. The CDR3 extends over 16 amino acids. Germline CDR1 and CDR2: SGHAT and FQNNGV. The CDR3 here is CASSLVGSGVYNEQFF. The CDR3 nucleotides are TGTGCCAGCAGCTTAGTGGGGTCGGGGGTGTACAATGAGCAGTTCTTC.

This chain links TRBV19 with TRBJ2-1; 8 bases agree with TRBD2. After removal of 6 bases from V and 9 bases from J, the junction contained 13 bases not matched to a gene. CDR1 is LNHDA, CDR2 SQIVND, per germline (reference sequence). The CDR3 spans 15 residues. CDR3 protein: CASSRGGAFSGEQFF. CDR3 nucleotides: TGTGCCAGTAGCCGGGGGGGGGCCTTTAGTGGTGAGCAGTTCTTC.

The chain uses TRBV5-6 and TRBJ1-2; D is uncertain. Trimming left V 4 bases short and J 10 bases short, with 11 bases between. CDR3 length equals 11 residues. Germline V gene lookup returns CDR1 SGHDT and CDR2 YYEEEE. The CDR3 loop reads CASSNLWFYTF. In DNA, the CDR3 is TGTGCCAGCAGCAATCTATGGTTCTACACCTTC.

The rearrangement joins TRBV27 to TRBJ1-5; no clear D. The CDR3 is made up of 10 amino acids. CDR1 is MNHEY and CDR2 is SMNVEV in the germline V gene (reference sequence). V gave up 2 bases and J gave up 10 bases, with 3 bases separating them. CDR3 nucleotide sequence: TGTGCCAGCAGTTTAAGCCCCCAGCATTTT. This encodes CASSLSPQHF.

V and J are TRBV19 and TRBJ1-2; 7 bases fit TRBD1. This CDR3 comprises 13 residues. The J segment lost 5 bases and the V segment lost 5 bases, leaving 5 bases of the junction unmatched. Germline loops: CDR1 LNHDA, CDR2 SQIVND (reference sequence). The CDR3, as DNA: TGTGCCAGTAGTCCGACAGGGCGGTATGGCTACACCTTC. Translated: CASSPTGRYGYTF.

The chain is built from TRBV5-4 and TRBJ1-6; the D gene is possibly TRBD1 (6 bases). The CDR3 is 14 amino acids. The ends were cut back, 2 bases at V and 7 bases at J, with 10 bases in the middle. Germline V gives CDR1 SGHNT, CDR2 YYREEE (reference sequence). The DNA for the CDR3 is TGTGCCAGCAGCTTACAGGGTCGAAATTCACCCCTCCACTTT. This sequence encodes CASSLQGRNSPLHF.

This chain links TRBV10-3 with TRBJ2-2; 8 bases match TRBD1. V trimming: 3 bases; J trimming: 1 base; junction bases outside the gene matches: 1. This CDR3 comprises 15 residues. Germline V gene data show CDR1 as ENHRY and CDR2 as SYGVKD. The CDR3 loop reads CAISEGQGNTGELFF. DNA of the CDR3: TGTGCCATCAGTGAAGGACAGGGGAACACCGGGGAGCTGTTTTTT.

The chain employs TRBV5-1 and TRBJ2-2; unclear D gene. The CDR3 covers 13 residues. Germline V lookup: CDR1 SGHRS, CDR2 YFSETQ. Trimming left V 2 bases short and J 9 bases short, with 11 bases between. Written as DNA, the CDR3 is TGCGCCAGCAGCTTAACCCCCAGCTGGGAGCTGTTTTTT. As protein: CASSLTPSWELFF.

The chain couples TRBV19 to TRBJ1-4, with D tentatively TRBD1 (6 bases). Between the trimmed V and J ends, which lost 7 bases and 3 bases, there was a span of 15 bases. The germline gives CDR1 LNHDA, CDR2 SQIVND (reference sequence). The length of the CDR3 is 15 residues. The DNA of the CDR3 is TGTGCCAGTACCGTCGGGACACCTGCTAATGAAAAACTGTTTTTT. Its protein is CASTVGTPANEKLFF.

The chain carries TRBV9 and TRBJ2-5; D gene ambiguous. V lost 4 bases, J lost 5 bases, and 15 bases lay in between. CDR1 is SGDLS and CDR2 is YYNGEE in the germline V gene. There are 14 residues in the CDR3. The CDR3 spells CASSPSAPWETQYF. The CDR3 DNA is TGTGCCAGCAGCCCATCGGCTCCGTGGGAGACCCAGTACTTC.

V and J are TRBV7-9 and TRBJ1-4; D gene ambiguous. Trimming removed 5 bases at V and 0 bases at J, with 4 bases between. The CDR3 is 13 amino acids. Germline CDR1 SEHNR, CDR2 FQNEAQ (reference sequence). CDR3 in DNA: TGTGCCAGCAGCAGGTCAACTAATGAAAAACTGTTTTTT. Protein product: CASSRSTNEKLFF.

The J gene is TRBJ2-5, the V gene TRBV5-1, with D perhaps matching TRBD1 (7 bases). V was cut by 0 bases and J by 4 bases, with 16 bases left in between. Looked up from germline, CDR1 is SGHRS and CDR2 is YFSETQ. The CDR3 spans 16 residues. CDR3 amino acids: CASSLALAGGGETQYF. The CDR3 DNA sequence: TGCGCCAGCAGCTTGGCCTTGGCAGGGGGAGGAGAGACCCAGTACTTC.

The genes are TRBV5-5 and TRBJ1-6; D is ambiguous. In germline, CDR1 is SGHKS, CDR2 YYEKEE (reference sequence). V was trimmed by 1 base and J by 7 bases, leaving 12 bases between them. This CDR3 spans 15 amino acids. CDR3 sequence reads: CASSLRRTGNSPLHF. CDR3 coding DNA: TGTGCCAGCAGCTTGCGGCGGACGGGGAATTCACCCCTCCACTTT.

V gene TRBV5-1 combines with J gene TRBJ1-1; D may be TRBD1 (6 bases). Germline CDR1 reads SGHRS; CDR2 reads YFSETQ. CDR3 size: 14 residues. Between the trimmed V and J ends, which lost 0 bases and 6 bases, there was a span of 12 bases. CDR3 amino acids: CASSLGQVVSEAFF. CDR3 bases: TGCGCCAGCAGCTTGGGACAGGTGGTCTCTGAAGCTTTCTTT.

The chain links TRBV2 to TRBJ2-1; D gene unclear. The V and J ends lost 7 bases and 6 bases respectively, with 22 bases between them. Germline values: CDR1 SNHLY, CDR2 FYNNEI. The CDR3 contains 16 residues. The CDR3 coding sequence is TGTGCCAGCATCATTCATGGTATTCGTTCTTTCAATGAGCAGTTCTTC. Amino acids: CASIIHGIRSFNEQFF. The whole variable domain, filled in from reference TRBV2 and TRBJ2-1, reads EPEVTQTPSHQVTQMGQEVILRCVPISNHLYFYWYRQILGQKVEFLVSFYNNEISEKSEIFDDQFSVERPDGSNFTLKIRSTKLEDSAMYFCASIIHGIRSFNEQFFGPGTRLTVL.

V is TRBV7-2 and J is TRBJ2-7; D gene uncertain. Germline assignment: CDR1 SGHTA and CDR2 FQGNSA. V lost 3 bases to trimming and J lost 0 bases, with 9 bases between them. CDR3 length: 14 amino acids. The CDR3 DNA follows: TGTGCCAGCAGCTTCTCGCGGAGCTCCTACGAGCAGTACTTC. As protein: CASSFSRSSYEQYF.

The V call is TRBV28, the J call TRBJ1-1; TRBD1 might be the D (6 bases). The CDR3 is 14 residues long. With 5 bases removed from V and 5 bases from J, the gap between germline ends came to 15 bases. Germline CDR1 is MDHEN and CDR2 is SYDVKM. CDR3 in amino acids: CASSPGTQRTEAFF. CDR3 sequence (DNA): TGTGCCAGCAGTCCCGGGACACAGAGAACTGAAGCTTTCTTT.

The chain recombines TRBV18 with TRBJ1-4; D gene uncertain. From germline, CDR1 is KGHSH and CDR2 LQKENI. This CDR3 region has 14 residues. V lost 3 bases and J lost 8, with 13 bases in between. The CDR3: CASSPEQYGEKLFF. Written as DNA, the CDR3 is TGTGCCAGCTCACCGGAACAGTACGGGGAAAAACTGTTTTTT.

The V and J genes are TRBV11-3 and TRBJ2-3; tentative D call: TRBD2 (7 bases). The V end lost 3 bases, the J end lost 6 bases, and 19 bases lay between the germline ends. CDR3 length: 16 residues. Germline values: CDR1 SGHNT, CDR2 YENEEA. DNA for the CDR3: TGTGCCAGCAGCTTTGGCTGGGGGGGGGCAGGGGATACGCAGTATTTT. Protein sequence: CASSFGWGGAGDTQYF. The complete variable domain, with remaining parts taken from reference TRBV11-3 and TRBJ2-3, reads EAGVVQSPRYKIIEKKQPVAFWCNPISGHNTLYWYLQNLGQGPELLIRYENEEAVDDSQLPKDRFSAERLKGVDSTLKIQPAELGDSAVYLCASSFGWGGAGDTQYFGPGTRLTVL.

The CDR3 region has the DNA TGTGCCAGTAGTATAGAGGCCAGTCAGCCCCAGCATTTT. It specifies CASSIEASQPQHF. The chain uses TRBV19 and TRBJ1-5; no definite D call. This CDR3 comprises 13 residues. The V and J ends lost 0 bases and 6 bases respectively, with 6 bases between them. Germline CDR1 and CDR2: LNHDA and SQIVND (reference sequence).

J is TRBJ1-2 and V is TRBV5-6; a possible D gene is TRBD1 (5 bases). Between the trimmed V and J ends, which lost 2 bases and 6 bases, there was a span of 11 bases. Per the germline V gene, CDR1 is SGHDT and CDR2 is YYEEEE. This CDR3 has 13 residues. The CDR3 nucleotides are TGTGCCAGCAGCTTAGGGGACGCAGATGGCTACACCTTC. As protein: CASSLGDADGYTF.

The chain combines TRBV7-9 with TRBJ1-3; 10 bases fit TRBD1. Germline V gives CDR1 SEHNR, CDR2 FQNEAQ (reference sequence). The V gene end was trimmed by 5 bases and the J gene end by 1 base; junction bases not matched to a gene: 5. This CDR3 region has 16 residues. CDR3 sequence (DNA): TGTGCCAGCAGCCCCCGACAGGGGGCTTCTGGAAACACCATATATTTT. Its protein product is CASSPRQGASGNTIYF.

CDR3 residues: CATSGTTDTQYF. CDR3 DNA: TGTGCCACCAGTGGCACTACGGATACGCAGTATTTT. The chain links TRBV24-1 to TRBJ2-3, with unresolved D. This CDR3 has 12 residues. CDR1 is KGHDR and CDR2 is SFDVKD in the germline V gene. V lost 5 bases, J lost 6 bases, and 8 bases lay in between.

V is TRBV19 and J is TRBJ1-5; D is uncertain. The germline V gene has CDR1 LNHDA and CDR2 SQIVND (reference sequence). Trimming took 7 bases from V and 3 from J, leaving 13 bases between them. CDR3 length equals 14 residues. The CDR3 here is CASKRTDNNQPQHF. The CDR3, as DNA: TGTGCCAGTAAGCGGACGGATAACAATCAGCCCCAGCATTTT.

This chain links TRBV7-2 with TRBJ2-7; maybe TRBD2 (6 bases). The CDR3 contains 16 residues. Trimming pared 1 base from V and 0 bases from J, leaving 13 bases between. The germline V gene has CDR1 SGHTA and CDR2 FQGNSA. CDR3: CASSLVAGSDSYEQYF. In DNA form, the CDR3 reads TGTGCCAGCAGCTTAGTGGCGGGGTCTGACTCCTACGAGCAGTACTTC.

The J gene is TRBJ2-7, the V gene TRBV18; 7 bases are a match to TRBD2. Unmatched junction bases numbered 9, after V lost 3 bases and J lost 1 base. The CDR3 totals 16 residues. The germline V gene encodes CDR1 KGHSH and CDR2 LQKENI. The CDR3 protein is CASSPPGRERSYEQYF. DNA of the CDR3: TGTGCCAGCTCACCCCCGGGGAGGGAAAGGTCCTACGAGCAGTACTTC.

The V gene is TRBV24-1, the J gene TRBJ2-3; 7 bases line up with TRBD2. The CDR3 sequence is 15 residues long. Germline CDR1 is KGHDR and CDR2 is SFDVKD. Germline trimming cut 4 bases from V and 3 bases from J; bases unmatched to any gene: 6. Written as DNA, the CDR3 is TGTGCCACCAGTGACCCTAGCGGAGCTACAGATACGCAGTATTTT. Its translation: CATSDPSGATDTQYF.

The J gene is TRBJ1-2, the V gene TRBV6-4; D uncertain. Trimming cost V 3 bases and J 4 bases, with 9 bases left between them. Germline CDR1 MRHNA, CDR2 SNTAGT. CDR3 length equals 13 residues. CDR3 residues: CASSEDGIYGYTF. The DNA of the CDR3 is TGTGCCAGCAGTGAAGACGGAATCTATGGCTACACCTTC.